A selection of T cell receptor beta chains follows, all from one sample in a study of T cell responses to AZD1222 COVID-19 vaccine. Here immunoSEQ multiplex PCR was the method, and the copy in TCRdb shows in-frame clones only, minus some. The sample lists some 89,000 clones, approximately 89% occurring once. This specimen was peripheral blood, taken on day 0 of AZD1222 vaccination. Receptors were obtained from an adult in good health. Each CDR3 is given without its conserved first and last residue.

TRBV7-2	TRBJ1-1	ASSAPPTGGMNTEAF
TRBV10-3	TRBJ1-2	AISIGTMDYGYT
TRBV7-2	TRBJ1-1	ASSLVQVAQRNTEAF
TRBV11-2	TRBJ2-7	ASSLNGDEAYEQY
TRBV5-1	TRBJ1-1	ASSLIGGPYTEAF
TRBV12-3/TRBV12-4	TRBJ1-2	ASRTTGAYGYT
TRBV10-3	TRBJ2-7	AISDSGRVYEQY
TRBV3-1/TRBV3-2	TRBJ2-1	ASSQGLREQF
TRBV30	TRBJ2-7	AWSAPGSGGYEQY
TRBV30	TRBJ1-2	AWSWTGGLRNYGYT
TRBV6-2/TRBV6-3	TRBJ2-1	ASSYYIYNEQF
TRBV7-2	TRBJ1-5	ASSLESQPQH
TRBV12-5	TRBJ1-6	ASGLVGQGLNSPLH
TRBV14	TRBJ1-1	ASSRLSGYTEAF
TRBV7-9	TRBJ1-1	ASRRQGGTEAF
TRBV3-1/TRBV3-2	TRBJ2-2	ASRWDGGTSGNTGELF
TRBV5-1	TRBJ1-1	ASSAGGGHTEAF
TRBV5-1	TRBJ1-1	ASSLVRVSEAF
TRBV6-5	TRBJ2-7	ASSYSQDWDPYEQY
TRBV4-1	TRBJ2-3	ASSQDSLTSGRLDTQY
TRBV19	TRBJ1-2	ASSEGYGYT
TRBV3-1/TRBV3-2	TRBJ2-2	ASSQTRRTLETGELF
TRBV7-9	TRBJ2-5	ASSITGGPSGETQY
TRBV7-2	TRBJ2-5	ASSGGGLAEETQY
TRBV9	TRBJ2-2	ASSASHTGLILSDTGELF
TRBV29-1	TRBJ1-4	SVWGRGEKLF
TRBV3-1/TRBV3-2	TRBJ1-2	ASSQSRASGYT
TRBV4-3	TRBJ1-6	ASSTGQTANSPLH
TRBV30	TRBJ2-7	ASLGTSGGPRHYEQY
TRBV7-9	TRBJ1-1	ASSPARTGPNTEAF
TRBV19	TRBJ1-1	ASSRGDRVADEAF
TRBV30	TRBJ1-1	AWKSRTNSEAF
TRBV20-1	TRBJ1-4	SAPWAEKLF
TRBV11-2	TRBJ1-2	ASSLTQGGGYGYT
TRBV6-5	TRBJ1-3	ASSYDFRGSGTIY